Listed below are T cell receptor beta chains from one sample, sequenced in a study of Ad26.COV2.S vaccination and SARS-CoV-2 variants. The assay was immunoSEQ multiplex PCR, and TCRdb's table has in-frame clones only and misses some. The sample consists of roughly 350,000 clones, about 87% of them appearing once. Material: peripheral blood, obtained in a trial of Ad26.COV2.S vaccine versus placebo. These TCRs come from a person aged 18-65 years who received the Ad26.COV2.S COVID-19 vaccine or a placebo. Each CDR3 is given with its conserved first and last residue. D genes are given only for firm matches. The size entry is marked missing in some rows and otherwise reads once, few, many or a size class.

>TRBV30|TRBJ1-2|TRBD1|-
TGTGCCTGGAGTGTAGCTCCGACAGGGGTCTATGGCTACACCTTC
CAWSVAPTGVYGYTF
>TRBV15|TRBJ2-1|-|-
TGTGCCACCAGCAGAGATCAGACAGGAGGCAATGAGCAGTTCTTC
CATSRDQTGGNEQFF
>TRBV9|TRBJ1-4|-|-
TGTGCCAGCAGCCTCCGGGCCAGAGAAAATGAAAAACTGTTTTTT
CASSLRARENEKLFF
>TRBV5-6|TRBJ2-7|TRBD1|once
TGTGCCAGCTCGGACAGGAAGAGCTCCTACGAGCAGTACTTC
CASSDRKSSYEQYF
>TRBV18|TRBJ1-1|-|-
TGTGCCAGCTCACCAATCCAGGGGCGCACGACTGAAGCTTTCTTT
CASSPIQGRTTEAFF
>TRBV19|TRBJ1-4|-|-
TGTGCCAGTAGTAGAGCCGCAGGGCGAGAAAAACTGTTTTTT
CASSRAAGREKLFF
>TRBV6-2/TRBV6-3|TRBJ2-5|TRBD2|-
TGTGCCAGCAGTTCTTCAAGCGGGGGGGCGGAGACCCAGTACTTC
CASSSSSGGAETQYF
>TRBV3-1/TRBV3-2|TRBJ2-3|TRBD1|-
TGTGCCAGCAGCCAAGTGACAGGGGGCGTCACCACAGATACGCAGTATTTT
CASSQVTGGVTTDTQYF
>TRBV9|TRBJ2-2|TRBD1|-
TGTGCCAGCAGCACCCGGCTGGGTACGGACAGGGTTCAATTCGGCGGGGAGCTGTTTTTT
CASSTRLGTDRVQFGGELFF
>TRBV7-2|TRBJ2-7|-|once
TGTGCCAGCAGCTTAGCGGACGGCCCCTACGAGCAGTACTTC
CASSLADGPYEQYF
>TRBV27|TRBJ2-5|-|-
TGTGCCAGCAGTTTCATATCGGTCGAGGGGGAGACCCAGTACTTC
CASSFISVEGETQYF
>TRBV11-1|TRBJ2-1|-|-
TGTGCCAGCAGCTTTGGAGCTCTCACTTCCTACAATGAGCAGTTCTTC
CASSFGALTSYNEQFF
>TRBV15|TRBJ2-7|TRBD2|few
TGTGCCACCAGCAAAGGGGTGGCAGGGCGGATCAGCGGGGGCTCCTACGAGCAGTACTTC
CATSKGVAGRISGGSYEQYF
>TRBV4-3|TRBJ2-3|TRBD1|-
TGCGCCAGCAGCCAAGAGGTAACAGGGGAGTGGACAGATACGCAGTATTTT
CASSQEVTGEWTDTQYF
>TRBV19|TRBJ2-3|-|many
TGTGCCAGTAGTATAGATCGTAAGGCTAGCACAGATACGCAGTATTTT
CASSIDRKASTDTQYF
>TRBV18|TRBJ1-2|-|-
TGTGCCAGCTCAGGAGTCTCTAACTATGGCTACACCTTC
CASSGVSNYGYTF
>TRBV28|TRBJ2-1|-|-
TGTGCCAGCAGTCCTCCGACTCGGACTAATGAGCAGTTCTTC
CASSPPTRTNEQFF
>TRBV18|TRBJ2-1|TRBD2|-
TGTGCCAGCTCACAGAAAGCGGGGGCAGGCAATGAGCAGTTCTTC
CASSQKAGAGNEQFF
>TRBV11-2|TRBJ2-7|-|-
TGTGCCAGCAGCTCCAACTACGAGCAGTACTTC
CASSSNYEQYF
>TRBV24-1|TRBJ2-1|TRBD2|-
TGTGCCACCAGTGACCGAAACCCTAGCGGGAGGGGGGGGTACAATGAGCAGTTCTTC
CATSDRNPSGRGGYNEQFF
>TRBV4-2|TRBJ1-1|-|-
TGTGCCAGCAGCCAATTTGGGGGGGCTTTCTTT
CASSQFGGAFF
>TRBV7-2|TRBJ1-6|TRBD1|-
TGTGCCAGCAGCAAGACAGGGCGCCTGAATCAAAAAGGTTCACCCCTCCACTTT
CASSKTGRLNQKGSPLHF
>TRBV6-2/TRBV6-3|TRBJ1-5|TRBD1|-
TGTGCCAGCATCCCGGGACAGGGAAATCAGCCCCAGCATTTT
CASIPGQGNQPQHF
>TRBV10-3|TRBJ2-2|-|-
TGTGCCATCAGTGGGCTACAGGGCCCCTCCGGGGAGCTGTTTTTT
CAISGLQGPSGELFF
>TRBV28|TRBJ1-1|-|few
TGTGCCAGCAGTTTACAGGAGACTTTCAGGAACACTGAAGCTTTCTTT
CASSLQETFRNTEAFF